These 31 T cell receptor beta chains were all obtained from the same sample, sequenced in a study of spatial heterogeneity in lung cancer. TCRdb analysed the 5' RACE reads with MiXCR anew, one entry per CDR3 protein. Among 18,000 or so distinct CDR3 sequences listed, about 10% were seen once. Time point noted: blood at routine non-recurrence follow-up after resection. The sample consisted of PBMCs, taken at follow-up. The receptors come from a male donor with early-stage non-small cell lung cancer.

The chain employs TRBV29-1 and TRBJ2-7; D call uncertain. Trimming pared 6 bases from V and 2 bases from J, leaving 17 bases between. CDR3 length: 14 amino acids. CDR1 and CDR2 (germline): SQVTM, ANQGSEA. The CDR3 DNA reads as TGCAGCGTGGTTGGACGGTCGGATACCTACGAGCAGTACTTC. Protein sequence: CSVVGRSDTYEQYF.

This clonotype was seen at least ten times. This chain uses TRBV4-2 with TRBJ2-6, with D tentatively TRBD2 (6 bases). The CDR3 length is 19 residues. V lost 4 bases, J lost 0 bases, and 19 bases lay in between. The germline gives CDR1 LGHNA, CDR2 YNFKEQ. The DNA of the CDR3 is TGTGCCAGCAGCCCCAACGGTCCGGGAGCCGGCTCTGGGGCCAACGTCCTGACTTTC. Residues: CASSPNGPGAGSGANVLTF.

The chain is built from TRBV28 and TRBJ2-7; 7 nucleotides agree with TRBD1. This CDR3 region has 15 residues. CDR1 and CDR2 (germline): MDHEN, SYDVKM. J lost 0 bases, V lost 6 bases, and 8 bases had no gene match. The CDR3 is CASSSQGWVSYEQYF. CDR3 DNA sequence: TGTGCCAGCAGCTCACAGGGGTGGGTCTCCTACGAGCAGTACTTC.

This chain connects TRBV5-8 to TRBJ1-2; 9 bases align to TRBD1. The V segment lost 4 bases and the J segment 6 bases; nucleotides outside the gene matches: 4. The length of the CDR3 is 13 residues. Per germline, CDR1 SGHTS and CDR2 YDEGEE. CDR3 sequence: CASSGRTGDGYTF. Written as DNA, the CDR3 is TGTGCCAGCAGCGGGAGGACAGGGGATGGCTACACCTTC.

This clonotype was picked up many times. This chain connects TRBV19 to TRBJ2-2; 10 bases are a match to TRBD1. The CDR3 spans 15 residues. Trimming at V came to 4 bases and at J to 5 bases, leaving 4 bases not matched to a gene. CDR1 is LNHDA and CDR2 is SQIVND in the germline V gene (reference sequence). The CDR3 DNA sequence: TGTGCCAGTAGTACTGGACAGGGGGTGACCGGGGAGCTGTTTTTT. Protein: CASSTGQGVTGELFF.

This chain connects TRBV5-1 to TRBJ1-6; 8 bases match TRBD1. This CDR3 is built from 14 residues. The V gene's germline CDR1 is SGHRS and CDR2 YFSETQ. With 3 bases clipped from V and 9 bases from J, the junction kept 5 bases outside the gene matches. The CDR3 DNA reads as TGCGCCAGCAGCTATAGACAGGGGAGTTCACCCCTCCACTTT. Protein product: CASSYRQGSSPLHF.

This chain links TRBV29-1 with TRBJ2-6, with a tentative D call TRBD1 (5 bases). Germline lookup yields CDR1 SQVTM and CDR2 ANQGSEA. The ends were cut back, 6 bases at V and 2 bases at J, with 11 bases in the middle. CDR3 length: 14 amino acids. The CDR3 DNA reads TGCAGCGTGAGAAGGACAACTGGGGCCAACGTCCTGACTTTC. Encoded protein: CSVRRTTGANVLTF.

This clonotype has ten or more counts. The V and J genes are TRBV7-9 and TRBJ2-3; D might be TRBD1 (5 bases). With 5 bases removed from V and 5 bases from J, the gap between germline ends came to 14 bases. CDR1 is SEHNR, CDR2 FQNEAQ, per germline (reference sequence). The CDR3 loop spans 14 amino acids. CDR3 region: CASSPARQIDTQYF. DNA of the CDR3: TGTGCCAGCAGCCCCGCCCGACAGATAGATACGCAGTATTTT.

The chain employs TRBV19 and TRBJ1-1, with D perhaps TRBD1 (5 bases). Germline V gene sequence: CDR1 LNHDA, CDR2 SQIVND (reference sequence). Deletions cut 5 bases from V and 5 bases from J, with 12 bases between. The CDR3 covers 13 residues. The CDR3 coding sequence is TGTGCCAGTAGTGATGGACGGGGGACTGAAGCTTTCTTT. Its protein product is CASSDGRGTEAFF.

Ten or more counts support this clonotype. The chain links TRBV3-1 to TRBJ2-7, with D perhaps matching TRBD1 (5 bases). CDR1 is LGHDT and CDR2 is YNNKEL in the germline V gene (reference sequence). There are 16 residues in the CDR3. V shed 2 bases and J shed 5 bases, with 19 bases lying between them. In DNA form, the CDR3 reads TGTGCCAGCAGCCAACACCCAGGGCGACTGGAAAACGAGCAGTACTTC. Amino acids: CASSQHPGRLENEQYF.

This clonotype was recorded a few times. The junction departs from the called germline gene at one end, perhaps through a read error. In DNA form, the CDR3 reads TGTGCCAGCAGCCAAGACGCAAGGATCGGGACAGTGCGCAGTTTT. As protein: CASSQDARIGTVRSF. This chain joins TRBV3-1 and TRBJ1-1, with TRBD1 identical over 7 bases. The CDR3 is 15 residues long. The germline V gene encodes CDR1 LGHDT and CDR2 YNNKEL (reference sequence).

This clonotype was seen repeatedly, ten times or more. The chain uses TRBV28 and TRBJ1-4, with 11 positions matching TRBD1. This CDR3 has 15 amino acids. Germline CDR1 is MDHEN and CDR2 is SYDVKM. The V gene end was trimmed by 8 bases and the J gene end by 7 bases; junction bases not matched to a gene: 9. CDR3: CASGTPGTGGEKLFF. The CDR3, as DNA: TGTGCCAGCGGAACCCCCGGGACAGGGGGTGAAAAACTGTTTTTT.

Ten or more counts support this clonotype. The V gene is TRBV15, the J gene TRBJ2-3; D is unclear. Germline CDR1 is LNHNV and CDR2 is YYDKDF (reference sequence). The CDR3 has 15 residues. V lost 1 base to trimming and J lost 1 base, with 9 bases between them. DNA of the CDR3: TGTGCCACCAGCAGAGTGAGCGCGGGCACAGATACGCAGTATTTT. This codes for CATSRVSAGTDTQYF. The full variable domain, completed using reference TRBV15 and TRBJ2-3, is DAMVIQNPRYQVTQFGKPVTLSCSQTLNHNVMYWYQQKSSQAPKLLFHYYDKDFNNEADTPDNFQSRRPNTSFCFLDIRSPGLGDTAMYLCATSRVSAGTDTQYFGPGTRLTVL.

This clonotype was observed at least ten times. This chain uses TRBV4-1 with TRBJ2-7, with 13 bases aligning to TRBD2. Germline values: CDR1 MGHRA, CDR2 YSYEKL. With V trimmed by 1 base and J by 0 bases, 3 bases remained unmatched. CDR3 length: 17 residues. This CDR3 is CASSQGWTSGSSYEQYF. DNA for the CDR3: TGCGCCAGCAGCCAAGGTTGGACTAGCGGGAGCTCCTACGAGCAGTACTTC.

The J gene is TRBJ2-7, the V gene TRBV10-3; no reliable D call. The CDR3 has 11 amino acids. Germline lookup yields CDR1 ENHRY and CDR2 SYGVKD. The V end lost 3 bases, the J end lost 2 bases, and 2 bases lay between the germline ends. CDR3 residues: CAISETYEQYF. As DNA, the CDR3 is TGTGCCATCAGTGAAACCTACGAGCAGTACTTC.

This clonotype was detected ten times or more. The rearrangement joins TRBV18 to TRBJ2-5, with a weak D call TRBD2 (6 bases). The ends were cut back, 2 bases at V and 5 bases at J, with 12 bases in the middle. This CDR3 is built from 14 residues. Germline CDR1 KGHSH, CDR2 LQKENI. The CDR3 DNA reads TGTGCCAGCTCACCATTCCCCGGGAGTGAGACCCAGTACTTC. Amino acid sequence: CASSPFPGSETQYF.

There are many counts of this clonotype. This sequence joins TRBV11-2 and TRBJ2-5, with D perhaps matching TRBD1 (5 bases). V gave up 5 bases and J gave up 4 bases, with 14 bases separating them. Germline-derived CDR1 and CDR2 are SGHAT and FQNNGV. This CDR3 is 14 amino acids long. In DNA form, the CDR3 reads TGTGCCAGCAGCCACGGACATGGCGGAGAGACCCAGTACTTC. This gives the protein CASSHGHGGETQYF.

This clonotype was seen repeatedly, ten times or more. The chain recombines TRBV5-5 with TRBJ2-7; D gene ambiguous. The ends were cut back, 4 bases at V and 3 bases at J, with 11 bases in the middle. The CDR3 has 13 amino acids. Germline assignment: CDR1 SGHKS and CDR2 YYEKEE (reference sequence). The CDR3 coding sequence is TGTGCCAGCAGCGCCCCGGGCTTCTACGAGCAGTACTTC. Amino acid sequence: CASSAPGFYEQYF.

In this sample, this clonotype turned up a few times. This chain links TRBV28 with TRBJ2-7, with 10 nucleotides matching TRBD2. The germline CDR1 and CDR2 sequences are MDHEN and SYDVKM. The CDR3 runs 16 residues. V dropped 5 bases and J dropped 3; count of bases not matched to a gene: 10. This chain's CDR3 is CASSRSGRRAYYEQYF. The CDR3 nucleotides are TGTGCCAGCAGTCGTAGCGGGAGGCGCGCTTACTACGAGCAGTACTTC.

This clonotype was recorded many times. The chain is built from TRBV5-6 and TRBJ1-5; 7 nucleotides match TRBD1. V trimming: 1 base; J trimming: 6 bases; junction bases outside the gene matches: 4. CDR1 is SGHDT and CDR2 is YYEEEE in the germline V gene. The CDR3 runs to 14 residues. The CDR3 DNA sequence: TGTGCCAGCAGCTTGAGGAAGGGGGCTCAGCCCCAGCATTTT. Protein product: CASSLRKGAQPQHF.

This clonotype came up many times. The chain combines TRBV28 with TRBJ2-3, with 11 bases aligning to TRBD2. Germline V gene sequence: CDR1 MDHEN, CDR2 SYDVKM. The CDR3 spans 14 residues. The V and J ends lost 6 bases and 2 bases, in that order; junction bases with no gene match: 1. CDR3 coding DNA: TGTGCCAGCAGGGGACTAGCGGCCACAGATACGCAGTATTTT. Encoded protein: CASRGLAATDTQYF.

The rearrangement links TRBV4-1 to TRBJ1-2; no reliable D call. The CDR3 consists of 14 residues. The germline V and J ends were trimmed by 4 bases and 0 bases, with 9 bases remaining between them. In germline, CDR1 is MGHRA, CDR2 YSYEKL. The DNA for the CDR3 is TGCGCCAGCAGCCTGTTAGACGCTAACTATGGCTACACCTTC. This gives the protein CASSLLDANYGYTF.

CDR3 nucleotides: TGTGCCAGCAGCTTAGTGTACAGGGGCTATGGCTACACCTTC. Protein sequence: CASSLVYRGYGYTF. The chain couples TRBV7-2 to TRBJ1-2; TRBD1 matches 7 bases. V lost 1 base, J lost 4 bases, and 3 bases stayed unmatched. CDR1 and CDR2 (germline): SGHTA, FQGNSA. The CDR3 consists of 14 residues.

This clonotype turned up a few times. The rearrangement uses TRBV5-8 and TRBJ2-3; D gene unclear. The CDR3 loop spans 12 amino acids. Trimming took 1 base from V and 9 from J, leaving 9 bases between them. Germline loops: CDR1 SGHTS, CDR2 YDEGEE. The DNA of the CDR3 is TGTGCCAGCAGCTTGATCCTAGTGACGCAGTATTTT. This translates into CASSLILVTQYF.

This clonotype showed up many times. The rearrangement joins TRBV5-1 to TRBJ2-3; 7 nucleotides agree with TRBD2. V lost 0 bases and J lost 2; bases outside the gene matches: 6. Germline CDR1 and CDR2: SGHRS and YFSETQ. CDR3 size: 16 residues. CDR3: CASSLEGLAATDTQYF. CDR3 nucleotides: TGCGCCAGCAGCTTGGAAGGTCTAGCGGCCACAGATACGCAGTATTTT.

The table lists this clonotype with many counts. Written as DNA, the CDR3 is TGTGCCATCAGCACCTACTCCTTAACTCGGGGGGAGACCCAGTACTTC. It codes for CAISTYSLTRGETQYF. The chain couples TRBV10-3 to TRBJ2-5; tentatively, D is TRBD2 (6 bases). V was shortened by 6 bases and J by 5 bases, with 22 bases between the two germline ends. Germline V gene lookup returns CDR1 ENHRY and CDR2 SYGVKD. This CDR3 is 16 amino acids long.

The V and J genes are TRBV19 and TRBJ2-6; 8 bases fit TRBD1. Per the germline V gene, CDR1 is LNHDA and CDR2 is SQIVND (reference sequence). The CDR3 consists of 18 residues. Trimming took 8 bases from V and 0 from J; bases not matched to a gene: 12. This CDR3 reads CASGYRDRMFSGANVLTF. The DNA of the CDR3 is TGTGCCAGTGGATACCGGGACAGGATGTTCTCTGGGGCCAACGTCCTGACTTTC.

This clonotype appeared many times. The chain employs TRBV27 and TRBJ1-4; 10 nucleotides align to TRBD1. The CDR3 length is 14 residues. The germline V gene encodes CDR1 MNHEY and CDR2 SMNVEV (reference sequence). Trimming took 2 bases from V and 8 from J; bases not matched to a gene: 2. In nucleotides, the CDR3 is TGTGCCAGCAGTTTACGGACAGGGGGAGAAAAACTGTTTTTT. Translating it yields CASSLRTGGEKLFF.

This clonotype was detected ten times or more. The chain recombines TRBV7-9 with TRBJ2-2, with TRBD2 matching over 12 bases. Germline V gene sequence: CDR1 SEHNR, CDR2 FQNEAQ (reference sequence). The V gene end was trimmed by 5 bases and the J gene end by 2 bases; junction bases not matched to a gene: 15. This CDR3 comprises 20 residues. This chain's CDR3 is CASSPQWASGRAANTGELFF. CDR3 DNA sequence: TGTGCCAGCAGCCCCCAATGGGCTAGCGGGAGGGCCGCCAACACCGGGGAGCTGTTTTTT.

This clonotype was seen a handful of times. The CDR3 nucleotides are TGTGCCAGCAGCCGAGGACAGCCGAACACTGAAGCTTTCTTT. It translates to CASSRGQPNTEAFF. This chain connects TRBV7-6 to TRBJ1-1; maybe TRBD1 (6 bases). There are 14 residues in the CDR3. Germline V CDR1 and CDR2: SGHVS, FNYEAQ. V dropped 5 bases and J dropped 1 base, with 11 bases sitting between them.

This clonotype was recorded many times. This chain connects TRBV6-2 or TRBV6-3 to TRBJ1-1, with D possibly being TRBD1 (5 bases). The CDR3 extends over 14 amino acids. From germline, CDR1 is MNHEY and CDR2 SVGEGT. The germline V and J ends were trimmed by 2 bases and 4 bases, with 11 bases remaining between them. The CDR3 DNA reads TGTGCCAGCAGTTACGCCGGGGGTGGCACTGAAGCTTTCTTT. Amino acids: CASSYAGGGTEAFF.